The source of this T cell receptor beta chain is a study of cytomegalovirus exposure and HLA in healthy donors. With respect to this clone: Antigen unknown.

The CDR3 consists of 13 residues. Germline loops: CDR1 ENHRY, CDR2 SYGVKD. Trimming pared 3 bases from V and 8 bases from J, leaving 13 bases between. The PCR was carried out with 60 Vbeta primers and 13 Jbeta primers. Clones were sequenced by immunoSEQ multiplex PCR, and TCRdb holds only the in-frame ones, with some missing. The table lists about 81,000 clones, about 90% of them singletons. Study-level results: Some V segments (TRBV6-2 and TRBV6-3 among them) were excluded as indistinguishable. The study reported that TCR beta sequences accurately predicted HLA-A and HLA-B alleles in most subjects. A previous analysis found most TCR beta V segments productive roughly 87% or roughly 30% of the time. What was likely a sequencing artifact was a cluster of highly shared sequence variants.

This rearrangement joins TRBV10-3 to TRBJ1-1; weak D call: TRBD1 (6 bases). The sequenced material came from PBMCs. This sequence was found in a man younger than 35 in good health and CMV-seronegative. The CDR3 DNA sequence: TGTGCCATCAGTGACACAGGGAAGGGGGAAGCTTTCTTT. Translating it yields CAISDTGKGEAFF.